This TCR beta chain was found in a study of blood T cell repertoires in COVID-19. Whole-study context: Sites across the United States, Italy and Spain contributed samples from acute and convalescent COVID-19. The cDNA or gDNA used as material had been derived from T cells, B-cell-depleted T cells, or PBMCs.

The CDR3 extends over 14 amino acids. V gave up 5 bases and J gave up 10 bases, with 17 bases separating them. Germline CDR1 LGHNA, CDR2 YNFKEQ. In the original processing: The assay estimated nucleated cells by amplifying reference gene primers. The table came from immunoSEQ multiplex PCR; TCRdb's copy has only in-frame clones and leaves some out. V, J and clone size reflect that table, while D and trimming were determined from the DNA. In the table there are roughly 300,000 clones, over 70% of which are singletons. The gene calls are TRBV4-2 and TRBJ1-4; D unresolved. This TCR was sampled from a woman aged 40 to 50 who had recovered from COVID-19. Sample: peripheral blood. CDR3 region: CASSYRPQDGKLFF. The CDR3 DNA sequence: TGTGCCAGCAGCTACAGACCCCAAGATGGAAAACTGTTTTTT.